Shown below are 5 T cell receptor beta chains from a single sample sequenced in a study of breast tumors, draining lymph nodes, adjacent tissues. Via MiXCR, TCRdb re-called the multiplex PCR reads, giving one row per CDR3 protein. The table has approximately 14,000 distinct CDR3 sequences, about three fifths seen once. The sample comprised tumor-adjacent breast tissue. The receptor source for this set is a female donor with breast cancer. Some clones in this sample may be carry-over from other donors' samples.

This clonotype was recorded many times. The chain employs TRBV20-1 and TRBJ2-4; no clear D gene. This CDR3 region has 14 residues. The V gene lost 0 bases and the J gene lost 0 bases, with 6 bases spanning the gap. CDR1 DFQATT and CDR2 SNEGSKA come from the germline V gene (reference sequence). The CDR3 DNA follows: TGCAGTGCTAGAGAACCACTAGCCAAAAACATTCAGTACTTC. Residues: CSAREPLAKNIQYF.

The CDR3 coding sequence is TGTGCCAGTAGTAGGCCCCGTGGTTTTGGTCAGCCCCAGCATTTT. As protein: CASSRPRGFGQPQHF. J is TRBJ1-5 and V is TRBV19; no reliable D call. Trimming pared 4 bases from V and 6 bases from J, leaving 16 bases between. There are 15 residues in the CDR3. The germline V gene has CDR1 LNHDA and CDR2 SQIVND (reference sequence).

The chain recombines TRBV6-5 with TRBJ2-1, with 12 bases aligning to TRBD2. This CDR3 has 17 amino acids. Germline assignment: CDR1 MNHEY and CDR2 SVGAGI. V was pared by 6 bases and J by 6 bases, with 12 bases of the junction left unmatched. The CDR3 reads CASSPSPTSGRSNEQFF. In DNA, the CDR3 is TGTGCCAGCAGCCCCTCCCCGACTAGCGGGAGATCCAATGAGCAGTTCTTC.

In this sample, this clonotype turned up a few times. The chain combines TRBV10-3 with TRBJ2-7; 7 bases are shared with TRBD1. The CDR3 covers 16 residues. V lost 5 bases and J lost 2; bases outside the gene matches: 12. Per germline, CDR1 ENHRY and CDR2 SYGVKD. The CDR3 DNA is TGTGCCATCAGTCTAACGACCGGGACAGCAACCTACGAGCAGTACTTC. Its translation is CAISLTTGTATYEQYF.

As concerns this clonotype: Since no conserved phenylalanine or tryptophan closes the CDR3, a read error is the likely cause. This chain uses TRBV12-5 with TRBJ2-1; a possible D gene is TRBD1 (6 bases). Germline CDR1 reads LGHNT; CDR2 reads FRNRAP. The germline V and J ends were trimmed by 5 bases and 7 bases, with 15 bases remaining between them. This CDR3 contains 14 residues. The CDR3 region is CASGVGQFSNEQFS. The CDR3, as DNA: TGTGCTAGTGGTGTCGGACAGTTTAGTAATGAGCAGTTCTCC.